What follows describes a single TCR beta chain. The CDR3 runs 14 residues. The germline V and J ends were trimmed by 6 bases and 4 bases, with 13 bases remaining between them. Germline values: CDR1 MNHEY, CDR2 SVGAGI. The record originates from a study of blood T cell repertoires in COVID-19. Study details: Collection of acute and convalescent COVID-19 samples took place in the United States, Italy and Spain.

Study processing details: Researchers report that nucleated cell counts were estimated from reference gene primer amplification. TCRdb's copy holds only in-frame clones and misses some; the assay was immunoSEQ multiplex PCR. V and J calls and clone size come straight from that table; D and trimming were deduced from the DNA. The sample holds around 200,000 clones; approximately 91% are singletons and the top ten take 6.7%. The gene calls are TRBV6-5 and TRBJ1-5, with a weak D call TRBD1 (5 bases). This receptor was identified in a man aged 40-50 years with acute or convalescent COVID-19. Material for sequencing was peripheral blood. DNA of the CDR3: TGTGCCAGCAGCCTCGGGCAGGGAAATCAGCCCCAGCATTTT. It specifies CASSLGQGNQPQHF.